A selection of T cell receptor beta chains follows, all from one sample in a study of T cells in Graves' hyperthyroidism and ophthalmopathy. Via MiXCR, TCRdb re-called the multiplex PCR reads, giving one row per CDR3 protein. Here the sample spans 650,000 to 850,000 distinct CDR3 sequences, over 15% being singletons. Material for sequencing was blood. These receptors originate from a woman in her 50s with Graves' hyperthyroidism that later progressed to Graves' ophthalmopathy. Both conserved end residues are part of each CDR3. Each record gives: V gene, D gene, J gene, clone size, CDR3 protein, CDR3 DNA. D genes are given only for firm matches. Clone size appears in some rows only: once, few, many, or a class for an expanded clone.

TRBV19,TRBD2,TRBJ2-5,few,CASSKGPREAQETQYF,TGTGCCAGTAGTAAGGGCCCCCGGGAGGCCCAAGAGACCCAGTACTTC
TRBV12-3/TRBV12-4,.,TRBJ1-5,many,CASSPLGVYSNQPQHF,TGTGCCAGCAGTCCCCTGGGCGTGTATAGCAATCAGCCCCAGCATTTT
TRBV3-1,TRBD1,TRBJ1-1,many,CASSHSDRGTEAFF,TGTGCCAGCAGCCACTCGGACAGGGGGACTGAAGCTTTCTTT
TRBV20-1,TRBD1,TRBJ1-1,few,CSARTGGTGESEAFF,TGCAGTGCTAGAACAGGGGGAACAGGGGAAAGTGAAGCTTTCTTT
TRBV20-1,.,TRBJ2-1,few,CSASSPRELFF,TGCAGTGCTAGTAGTCCCAGGGAATTGTTCTTC
TRBV30,.,TRBJ1-1,many,CAKTNDNTEAFF,TGTGCCAAGACGAATGACAACACTGAAGCTTTCTTT
TRBV29-1,TRBD2,TRBJ2-1,.,CSVGKGGPFYNEQFF,TGCAGCGTGGGCAAGGGAGGGCCTTTCTACAATGAGCAGTTCTTC
TRBV2,.,TRBJ1-5,few,CASRKQGGGNQPQHF,TGTGCCAGCAGGAAACAGGGAGGAGGCAATCAGCCCCAGCATTTT
TRBV27,TRBD1,TRBJ1-6,few,CASSWDVQGARNSPLHF,TGTGCCAGCAGTTGGGATGTACAGGGGGCGCGGAATTCACCCCTCCACTTT
TRBV9,TRBD2,TRBJ2-1,.,CASSVITNISGGARNEQFF,TGTGCCAGCAGCGTCATCACAAACATAAGCGGGGGGGCTCGCAATGAGCAGTTCTTC
TRBV19,TRBD2,TRBJ2-5,many,CASSQSGGETQYF,TGTGCCAGCAGCCAGAGCGGGGGGGAGACCCAGTACTTC
TRBV6-1,TRBD2,TRBJ2-2,.,CASSEAPGGLAGGTGELFF,TGTGCCAGCAGTGAAGCGCCAGGGGGACTAGCGGGGGGTACCGGGGAGCTGTTTTTT
TRBV5-5,TRBD1,TRBJ1-1,few,CASSLTGDVNTEAFF,TGTGCCAGCAGCTTGACAGGGGATGTCAACACTGAAGCTTTCTTT
TRBV9,TRBD2,TRBJ2-7,.,CASSVAWEGWYEQYF,TGTGCCAGCAGCGTAGCTTGGGAGGGTTGGTACGAGCAGTACTTC
TRBV6-5,TRBD1,TRBJ1-5,many,CASSYPTGDSNQPQHF,TGTGCCAGCAGTTACCCAACAGGGGATAGCAATCAGCCCCAGCATTTT
TRBV5-1,.,TRBJ2-1,.,CASRGGPGVQEQFF,TGCGCCAGCAGAGGAGGGCCAGGGGTGCAGGAGCAGTTCTTC
TRBV7-2,.,TRBJ2-7,.,CASSSIPTVSEQYF,TGTGCCAGCAGCTCCATCCCTACAGTTAGCGAGCAGTACTTC
TRBV27,TRBD1,TRBJ2-1,many,CASSRRTGAVDEQFF,TGTGCCAGCAGTCGCCGGACAGGGGCAGTGGATGAGCAGTTCTTC
TRBV20-1,.,TRBJ2-3,.,CSARDWPRAADTDTQYF,TGCAGTGCTAGAGATTGGCCTAGGGCGGCTGACACAGATACGCAGTATTTT